This T cell receptor (beta chain) was observed in a study of T cell responses to AZD1222 COVID-19 vaccine. The CDR3 length is 16 residues. Per the germline V gene, CDR1 is SGDLS and CDR2 is YYNGEE. Trimming at V came to 3 bases and at J to 1 base, leaving 5 bases not matched to a gene. This clone was found a few times. Repertoires were generated with immunoSEQ multiplex PCR, while TCRdb's copy carries only in-frame clones and drops some. Of some 150,000 clones in the sample, under 95% are singletons; the top ten hold around 2.1%. Sample: peripheral blood, taken 28 days after the second AZD1222 dose. The rearrangement uses TRBV9 and TRBJ2-7; 12 nucleotides agree with TRBD2. The sequence derives from an adult who received the AZD1222 COVID-19 vaccine. The CDR3 region has the DNA TGTGCCAGCAGCGAGGGGACTAGCGGGCCTTCCTACGAGCAGTACTTC. It specifies CASSEGTSGPSYEQYF. Full variable domain (rest looked up from reference TRBV9 and TRBJ2-7): DSGVTQTPKHLITATGQRVTLRCSPRSGDLSVYWYQQSLDQGLQFLIQYYNGEERAKGNILERFSAQQFPDLHSELNLSSLELGDSALYFCASSEGTSGPSYEQYFGPGTRLTVT.